One and the same sample provided the 4 T cell receptor beta chains below, sequenced in a study of blood T cells in healthy people across ages. PCR was performed a second time for 7 to 11 cycles using a sample-barcoded 5' primer and a J-beta primer mix. MiXCR was run by TCRdb on the 5' RACE reads, yielding one entry per CDR3 protein. The sample has 630,000 or so distinct CDR3 sequences; about a third are singletons. Sequenced material: blood. The receptors here all came from a woman aged 80 or over in good health.

This clonotype has more than one count but fewer than ten. This chain joins TRBV4-3 and TRBJ1-4; D gene unclear. Trimming removed 1 base from V and 7 bases from J, with 16 bases in between. Germline V gene sequence: CDR1 LGHNA, CDR2 YSLEER. The CDR3 sequence is 16 residues long. CDR3 loop: CASSQGAAPVSEKLFF. The CDR3 DNA follows: TGCGCCAGCAGCCAAGGAGCCGCCCCGGTCAGTGAAAAACTGTTTTTT.

Note on this clonotype: Possible read error: a much larger clone is one base away. No conserved phenylalanine or tryptophan is present at the end of the CDR3, so a read error is the likely explanation. The chain uses TRBV10-3 and TRBJ1-2; tentative D call: TRBD1 (5 bases). Germline-derived CDR1 and CDR2 are ENHRY and SYGVKD. The CDR3 runs to 12 residues. Trimming took off 3 bases at V and 7 bases at J, with 9 bases between the two ends. Here the CDR3 DNA reads TGTGCCATCAGTGATTTCGGGGGTGGCTACACCTGC. This gives the protein CAISDFGGGYTC.

There are many counts of this clonotype. The CDR3 coding sequence is TGTGCCAGTAGCCCTAGGACCTGGGGGCCATACGAGCAGTACTTC. This sequence encodes CASSPRTWGPYEQYF. The chain has TRBV19 and TRBJ2-7; perhaps TRBD1 as D (6 bases). Germline values: CDR1 LNHDA, CDR2 SQIVND (reference sequence). The CDR3 covers 15 residues. The V end lost 6 bases, the J end lost 4 bases, and 19 bases lay between the germline ends.

For this clonotype: This may come from a read error, since a much larger clone is one base off. The genes are TRBV7-2 and TRBJ2-1; 8 nucleotides agree with TRBD1. The CDR3 runs 14 residues. Germline V CDR1 and CDR2: SGHTA, FQGNSA. CDR3 coding DNA: TGTGCCAGCAGCTCGAGAGGACAGGGCAATGAGCAGGTCTTC. Translating it yields CASSSRGQGNEQVF. Complete variable domain (other parts from reference TRBV7-2 and TRBJ2-1): GAGVSQSPSNKVTEKGKDVELRCDPISGHTALYWYRQSLGQGLEFLIYFQGNSAPDKSGLPSDRFSAERTGGSVSTLTIQRTQQEDSAVYLCASSSRGQGNEQVFGPGTRLTVL.